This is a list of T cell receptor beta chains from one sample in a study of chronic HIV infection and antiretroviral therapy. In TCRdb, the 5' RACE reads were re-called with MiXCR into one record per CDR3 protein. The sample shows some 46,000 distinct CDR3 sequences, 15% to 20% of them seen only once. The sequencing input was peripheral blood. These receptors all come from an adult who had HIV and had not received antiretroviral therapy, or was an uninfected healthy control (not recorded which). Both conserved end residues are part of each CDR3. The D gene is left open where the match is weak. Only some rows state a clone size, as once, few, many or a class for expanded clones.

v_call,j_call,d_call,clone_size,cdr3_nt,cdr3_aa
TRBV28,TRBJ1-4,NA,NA,TGTGCCAGCAGCTCCGAGAGGGAAAAACTGTTTTTT,CASSSEREKLFF
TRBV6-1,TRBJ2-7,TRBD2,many,TGTGCCAGCAGTGAAGGTCAGGCGGGAGCATACGAGCAGTACTTC,CASSEGQAGAYEQYF
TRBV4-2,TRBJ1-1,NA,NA,TGTGCCAGCAGCCAACCCCAACAGGTCCGTGCTGAAGCTTTCTTT,CASSQPQQVRAEAFF
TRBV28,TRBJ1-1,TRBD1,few,TGTGCCAGCACCTTCTCACAGGGGACGGATACCCGTGAAGCTTTCTTT,CASTFSQGTDTREAFF
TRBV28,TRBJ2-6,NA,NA,TGTGCCAGCAGTTTAGTCTCGGGGCCTGGGGCCAACGTCCTGACTTTC,CASSLVSGPGANVLTF
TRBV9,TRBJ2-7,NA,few,TGTGCCAGCAGCGGGACGGATGCCTGGCACGAGCAGTACTTC,CASSGTDAWHEQYF
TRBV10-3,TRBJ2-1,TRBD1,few,TGTGCCATCTCCAGACAGGGCGAGCAGTTCTTC,CAISRQGEQFF
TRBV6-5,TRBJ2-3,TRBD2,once,TGTGCCAGCAGTCGGACTAGCGGGACGGGCGATACGCAGTATTTT,CASSRTSGTGDTQYF
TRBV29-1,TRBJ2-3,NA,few,TGCAGCGTTGAAGATCCGGAGTCGCGCACAGATACGCAGTATTTT,CSVEDPESRTDTQYF
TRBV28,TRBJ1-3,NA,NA,TGTGCCAGCAGTTTCAGGTATCGCGCTAACTCTGGAAACACCATATATTTT,CASSFRYRANSGNTIYF
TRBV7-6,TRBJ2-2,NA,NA,TGTGCCAGCAGCTTAGTACAGGCCGCCGGGGAGCTGTTTTTT,CASSLVQAAGELFF
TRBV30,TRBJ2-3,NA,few,TGTGCCTGGAGTGTAAGGGGTAGCCCCACAGATACGCAGTATTTT,CAWSVRGSPTDTQYF
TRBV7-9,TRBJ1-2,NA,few,TGTGCCAGCAGCTTAGAAGTGACAAGGGACTATGGCTACACCTTC,CASSLEVTRDYGYTF
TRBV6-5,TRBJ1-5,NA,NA,TGTGCCAGCGGTTCCAACAGGGCCCGTGGGGATAATCAGCCCCAGCATTTT,CASGSNRARGDNQPQHF
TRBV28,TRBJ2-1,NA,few,TGTGCCAGCAGTTCCCCGGGACTGGAGGAATACAATGAGCAGTTCTTC,CASSSPGLEEYNEQFF
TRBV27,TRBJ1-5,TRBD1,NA,TGTGCCAGCAGTCCTAGACCTGGAGGGGGCCAGCCCCAGCATTTT,CASSPRPGGGQPQHF
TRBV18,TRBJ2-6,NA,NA,TGTGCCAGCTCACCACGGAATAGCGGAGGCTCTGGGGCCAACGTCCTGACTTTC,CASSPRNSGGSGANVLTF
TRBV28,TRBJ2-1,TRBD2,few,TGTGCCAGCAGTTTCCGGACTAGCGGGCGGCCCTACAATGAGCAGTTCTTC,CASSFRTSGRPYNEQFF